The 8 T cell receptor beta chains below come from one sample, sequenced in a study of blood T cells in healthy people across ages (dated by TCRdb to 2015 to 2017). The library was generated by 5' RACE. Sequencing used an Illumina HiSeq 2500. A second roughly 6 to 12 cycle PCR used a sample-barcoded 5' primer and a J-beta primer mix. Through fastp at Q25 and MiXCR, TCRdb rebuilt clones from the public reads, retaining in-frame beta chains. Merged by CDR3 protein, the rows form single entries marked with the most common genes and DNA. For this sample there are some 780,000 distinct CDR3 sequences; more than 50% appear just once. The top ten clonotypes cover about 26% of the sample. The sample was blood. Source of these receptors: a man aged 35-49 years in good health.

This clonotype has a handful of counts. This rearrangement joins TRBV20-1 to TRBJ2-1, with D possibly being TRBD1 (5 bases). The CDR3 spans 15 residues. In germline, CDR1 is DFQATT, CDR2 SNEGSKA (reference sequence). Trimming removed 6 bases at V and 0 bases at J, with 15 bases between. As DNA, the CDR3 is TGCAGTGCCGAAGGGGTAGGCGGCTCCTACAATGAGCAGTTCTTC. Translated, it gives CSAEGVGGSYNEQFF.

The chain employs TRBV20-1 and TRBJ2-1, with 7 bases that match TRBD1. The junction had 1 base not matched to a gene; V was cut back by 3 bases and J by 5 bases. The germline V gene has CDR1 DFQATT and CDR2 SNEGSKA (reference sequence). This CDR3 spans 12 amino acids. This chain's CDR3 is CSARTGNNEQFF. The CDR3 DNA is TGCAGTGCTAGGACAGGGAACAATGAGCAGTTCTTC.

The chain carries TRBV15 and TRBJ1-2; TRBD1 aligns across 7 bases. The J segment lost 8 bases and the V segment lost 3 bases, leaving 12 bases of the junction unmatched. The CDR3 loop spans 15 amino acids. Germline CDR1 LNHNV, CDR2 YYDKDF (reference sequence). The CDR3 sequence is CATSSAQGQEGGYTF. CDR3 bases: TGTGCCACCAGCAGTGCCCAAGGACAGGAAGGAGGCTACACCTTC.

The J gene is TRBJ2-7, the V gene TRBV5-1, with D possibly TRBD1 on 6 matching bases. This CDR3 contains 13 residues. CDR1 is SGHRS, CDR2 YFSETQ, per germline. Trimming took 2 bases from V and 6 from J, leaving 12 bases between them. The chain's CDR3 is CASSFYGQIEQYF. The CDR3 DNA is TGCGCCAGCAGCTTTTATGGACAGATCGAGCAGTACTTC. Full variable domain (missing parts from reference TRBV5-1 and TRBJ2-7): KAGVTQTPRYLIKTRGQQVTLSCSPISGHRSVSWYQQTPGQGLQFLFEYFSETQRNKGNFPGRFSGRQFSNSRSEMNVSTLELGDSALYLCASSFYGQIEQYFGPGTRLTVT.

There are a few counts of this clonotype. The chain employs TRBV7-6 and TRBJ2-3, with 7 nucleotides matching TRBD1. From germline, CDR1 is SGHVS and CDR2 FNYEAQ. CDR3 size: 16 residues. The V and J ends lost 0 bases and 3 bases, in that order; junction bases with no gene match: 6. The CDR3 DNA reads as TGTGCCAGCAGCTTAGCCCGACAGGGTGGGACAGATACGCAGTATTTT. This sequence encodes CASSLARQGGTDTQYF.

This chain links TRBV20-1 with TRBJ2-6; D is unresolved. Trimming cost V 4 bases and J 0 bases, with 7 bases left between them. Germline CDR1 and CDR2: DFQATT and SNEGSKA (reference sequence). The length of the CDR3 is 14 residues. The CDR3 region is CSATEFSGANVLTF. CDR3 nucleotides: TGCAGTGCTACAGAGTTCTCTGGGGCCAACGTCCTGACTTTC.

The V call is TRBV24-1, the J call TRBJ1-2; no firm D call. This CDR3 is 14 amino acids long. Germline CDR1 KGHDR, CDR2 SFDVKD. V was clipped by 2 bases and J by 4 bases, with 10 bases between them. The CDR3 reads CATSDSVTPYGYTF. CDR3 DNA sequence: TGTGCCACCAGTGATTCCGTTACACCCTATGGCTACACCTTC.

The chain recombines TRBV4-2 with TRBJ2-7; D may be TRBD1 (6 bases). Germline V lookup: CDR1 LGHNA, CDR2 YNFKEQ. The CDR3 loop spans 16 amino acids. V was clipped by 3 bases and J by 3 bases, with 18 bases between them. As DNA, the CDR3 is TGTGCCAGCAGCCATACCGCCCAGCAGGGGCGCTACGAGCAGTACTTC. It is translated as CASSHTAQQGRYEQYF.